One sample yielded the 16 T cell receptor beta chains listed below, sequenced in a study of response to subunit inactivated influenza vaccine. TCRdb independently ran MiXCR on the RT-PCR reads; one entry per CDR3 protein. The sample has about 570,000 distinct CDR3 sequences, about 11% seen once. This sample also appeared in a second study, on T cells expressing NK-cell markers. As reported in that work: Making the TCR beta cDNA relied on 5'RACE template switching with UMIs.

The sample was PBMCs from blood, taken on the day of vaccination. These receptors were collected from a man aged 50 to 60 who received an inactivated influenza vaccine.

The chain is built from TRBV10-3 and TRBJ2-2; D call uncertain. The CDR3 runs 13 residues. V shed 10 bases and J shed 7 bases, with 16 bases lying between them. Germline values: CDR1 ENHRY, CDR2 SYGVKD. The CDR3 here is CATRLVRDGELFF. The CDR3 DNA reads TGTGCCACCCGACTCGTAAGGGACGGGGAGCTGTTTTTT.

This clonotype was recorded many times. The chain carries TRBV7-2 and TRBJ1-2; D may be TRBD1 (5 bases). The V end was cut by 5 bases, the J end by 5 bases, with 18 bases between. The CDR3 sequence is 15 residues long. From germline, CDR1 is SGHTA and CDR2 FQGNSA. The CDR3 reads CASSPGGGALYGYTF. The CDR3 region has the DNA TGTGCCAGCAGCCCCGGGGGAGGGGCTCTATATGGCTACACCTTC.

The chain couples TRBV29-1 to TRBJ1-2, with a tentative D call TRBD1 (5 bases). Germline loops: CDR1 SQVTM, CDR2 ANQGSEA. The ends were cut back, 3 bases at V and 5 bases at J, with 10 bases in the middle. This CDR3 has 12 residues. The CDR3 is CSVEGDGYGYTF. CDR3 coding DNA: TGCAGCGTTGAGGGGGACGGATATGGCTACACCTTC.

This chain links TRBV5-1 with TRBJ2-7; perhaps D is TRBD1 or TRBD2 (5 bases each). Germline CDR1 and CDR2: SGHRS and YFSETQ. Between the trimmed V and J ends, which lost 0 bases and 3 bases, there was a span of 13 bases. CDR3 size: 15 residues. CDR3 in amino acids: CASSLGRESLYEQYF. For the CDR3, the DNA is TGCGCCAGCAGCTTGGGCAGGGAGTCCCTCTACGAGCAGTACTTC.

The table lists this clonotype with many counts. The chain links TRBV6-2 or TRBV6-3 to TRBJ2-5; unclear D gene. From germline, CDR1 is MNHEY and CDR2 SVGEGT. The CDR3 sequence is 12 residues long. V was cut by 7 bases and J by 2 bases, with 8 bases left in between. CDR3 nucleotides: TGTGCCAGCAACCAACAACAAGAGACCCAGTACTTC. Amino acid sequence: CASNQQQETQYF.

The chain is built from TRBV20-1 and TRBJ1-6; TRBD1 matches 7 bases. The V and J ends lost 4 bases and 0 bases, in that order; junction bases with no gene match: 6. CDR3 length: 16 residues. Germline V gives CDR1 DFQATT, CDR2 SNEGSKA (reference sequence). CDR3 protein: CSATTGASSYNSPLHF. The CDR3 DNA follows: TGCAGTGCTACCACAGGGGCCAGCTCCTATAATTCACCCCTCCACTTT.

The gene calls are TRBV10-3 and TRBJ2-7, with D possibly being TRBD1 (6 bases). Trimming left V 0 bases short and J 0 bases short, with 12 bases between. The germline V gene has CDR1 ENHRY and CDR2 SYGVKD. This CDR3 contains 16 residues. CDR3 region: CAISESLTGPSYEQYF. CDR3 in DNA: TGTGCCATCAGTGAGTCTTTGACAGGCCCCTCCTACGAGCAGTACTTC.

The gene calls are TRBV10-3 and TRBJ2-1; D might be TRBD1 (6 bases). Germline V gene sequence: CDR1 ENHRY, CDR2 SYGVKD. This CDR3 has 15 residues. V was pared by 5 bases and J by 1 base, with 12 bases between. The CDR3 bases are TGTGCCATCAGTTCAGGGGTTGTGTCCTACAATGAGCAGTTCTTC. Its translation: CAISSGVVSYNEQFF.

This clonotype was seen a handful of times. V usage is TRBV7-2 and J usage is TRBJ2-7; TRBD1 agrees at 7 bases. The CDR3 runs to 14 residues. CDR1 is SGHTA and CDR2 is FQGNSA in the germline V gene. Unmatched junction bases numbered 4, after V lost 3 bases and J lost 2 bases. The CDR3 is CASSLNRGTYEQYF. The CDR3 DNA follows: TGTGCCAGCAGCTTGAACAGGGGAACCTACGAGCAGTACTTC.

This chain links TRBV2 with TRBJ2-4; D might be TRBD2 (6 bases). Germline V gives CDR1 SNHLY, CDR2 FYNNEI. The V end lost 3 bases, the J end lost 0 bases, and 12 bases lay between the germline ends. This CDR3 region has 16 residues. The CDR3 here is CASSDVGGIAKNIQYF. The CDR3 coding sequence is TGTGCCAGCAGTGATGTTGGGGGGATAGCCAAAAACATTCAGTACTTC.

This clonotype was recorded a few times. CDR3 nucleotide sequence: TGCAGCGTTGAGCTCGCGGGAGGGGATGCCTACGAGCAGTACTTC. Translating gives CSVELAGGDAYEQYF. The chain links TRBV29-1 to TRBJ2-7; 9 nucleotides align to TRBD2. The CDR3 runs to 15 residues. The junction had 8 bases not matched to a gene; V was cut back by 3 bases and J by 2 bases. Germline V lookup: CDR1 SQVTM, CDR2 ANQGSEA.

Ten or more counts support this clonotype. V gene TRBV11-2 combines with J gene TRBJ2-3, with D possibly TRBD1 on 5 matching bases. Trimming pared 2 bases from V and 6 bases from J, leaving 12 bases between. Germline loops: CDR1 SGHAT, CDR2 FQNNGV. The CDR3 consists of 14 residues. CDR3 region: CASSLLGQSDTQYF. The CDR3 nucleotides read TGTGCCAGCAGCTTATTGGGGCAGTCCGATACGCAGTATTTT.

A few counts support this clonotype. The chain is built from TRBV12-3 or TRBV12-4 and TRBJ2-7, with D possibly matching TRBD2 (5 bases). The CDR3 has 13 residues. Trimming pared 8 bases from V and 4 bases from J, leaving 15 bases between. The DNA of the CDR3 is TGTGCCAGCTCAATCGGGGAAATTTACGAGCAGTACTTC. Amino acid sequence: CASSIGEIYEQYF.

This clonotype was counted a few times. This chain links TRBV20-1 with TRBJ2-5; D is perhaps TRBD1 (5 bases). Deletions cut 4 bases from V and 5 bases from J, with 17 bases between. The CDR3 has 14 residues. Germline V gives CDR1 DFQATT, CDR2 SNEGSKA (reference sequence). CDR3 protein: CSATTPQGFETQYF. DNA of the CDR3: TGCAGTGCTACGACACCTCAGGGTTTTGAGACCCAGTACTTC.

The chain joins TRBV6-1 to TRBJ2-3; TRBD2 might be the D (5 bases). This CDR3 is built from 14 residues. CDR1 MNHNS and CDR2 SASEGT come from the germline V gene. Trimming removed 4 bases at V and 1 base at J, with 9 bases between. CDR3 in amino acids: CASSGSAGTDTQYF. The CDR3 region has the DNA TGTGCCAGCAGTGGTAGCGCTGGCACAGATACGCAGTATTTT.

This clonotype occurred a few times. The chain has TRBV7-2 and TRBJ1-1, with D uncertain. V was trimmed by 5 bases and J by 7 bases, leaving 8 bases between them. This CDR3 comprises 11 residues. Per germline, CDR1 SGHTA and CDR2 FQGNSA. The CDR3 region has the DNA TGTGCCAGCAGCCTCGCCAGTGAAGCTTTCTTT. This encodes CASSLASEAFF.